The clone carrying this T cell receptor beta chain was seen more than once but under ten times. Its antigen remains unknown. CDR1 SGHRS and CDR2 YFSETQ come from the germline V gene. The CDR3 contains 14 residues. V shed 0 bases and J shed 1 base, with 7 bases lying between them. The data are from a study of cytomegalovirus exposure and HLA in healthy donors. Points from the study as a whole: TCR beta chain V- and J-gene trimming was linked, in a later analysis, to a missense variant in DCLRE1C. Later analysis placed DRB1 highest and HLA-C lowest in TCR association rates, which differed by HLA locus.

PCR involved 60 Vbeta and 13 Jbeta primers. TCRdb keeps only in-frame clones here, not all; method: immunoSEQ multiplex PCR. This table holds about 150,000 clones, 60% to 85% found once. The V and J genes are TRBV5-1 and TRBJ1-1; D is perhaps TRBD1 (5 bases). Sequences were obtained from PBMCs. The TCR originated in a woman aged 40 to 49 in good health and CMV-seronegative. CDR3 sequence reads: CASSLGQQNTEAFF. The CDR3 DNA sequence: TGCGCCAGCAGCTTGGGACAGCAGAACACTGAAGCTTTCTTT.